This passage covers 18 T cell receptor beta chains from one sample sequenced in a study of CD8+ T cells in alopecia areata (dated by TCRdb to between 2017 and 2018). Library preparation used the immunoSEQ multiplex PCR assay. To provide template for TCR sequencing, every sample had RNA extracted and reverse transcribed into cDNA. TCRdb limited this immuneACCESS table to in-frame rearrangements with V and J called. A share of clones is missing; checked studies link under half to unresolved V genes, and the rest is unexplained. This sample is represented by about 180,000 clones; roughly 60% of them were singletons. About 1.5% of the sample is taken by the ten largest. The label giving this sample's time point can be read as: baseline before oral tofacitinib. The specimen was CD4+ T cells sorted from blood, collected at week 0. These receptors were taken from a human donor with alopecia areata.

The chain uses TRBV4-3 and TRBJ2-1; 10 bases are a match to TRBD1. Trimming took 1 base from V and 6 from J; bases not matched to a gene: 3. This CDR3 comprises 15 residues. Looked up from germline, CDR1 is LGHNA and CDR2 is YSLEER. The CDR3 coding sequence is TGCGCCAGCAGCCAAGGACAGGGGGCCACCAATGAGCAGTTCTTC. Amino acid sequence: CASSQGQGATNEQFF.

This clone was seen only once. The V and J genes are TRBV6-6 and TRBJ1-2, with D possibly TRBD1 on 6 matching bases. The CDR3 spans 13 residues. Germline V gives CDR1 MNHNY, CDR2 SVGAGI (reference sequence). The ends were cut back, 9 bases at V and 4 bases at J, with 15 bases in the middle. CDR3 nucleotide sequence: TGTGCCAGTGCGACGGGAGGGGGCTATGGCTACACCTTC. It specifies CASATGGGYGYTF.

This clone was counted only a few times. This chain uses TRBV6-1 with TRBJ2-2, with 7 bases identical to TRBD2. The CDR3 has 15 residues. Germline CDR1 MNHNS, CDR2 SASEGT. V trimming: 6 bases; J trimming: 0 bases; junction bases outside the gene matches: 4. Here the CDR3 reads CASRTGTTNTGELFF. The CDR3 nucleotides read TGTGCCAGCAGAACCGGGACTACGAACACCGGGGAGCTGTTTTTT.

This clone showed up just a few times. This chain uses TRBV7-6 with TRBJ2-7, with D perhaps TRBD1 (6 bases). The ends were cut back, 5 bases at V and 5 bases at J, with 16 bases in the middle. Germline CDR1 and CDR2: SGHVS and FNYEAQ. The CDR3 loop spans 14 amino acids. The chain's CDR3 is CASSPLRGSHEQYF. The CDR3 DNA is TGTGCCAGCAGCCCTCTGAGGGGGTCCCACGAGCAGTACTTC.

J is TRBJ2-7 and V is TRBV5-6, with a weak D call TRBD2 (6 bases). V lost 4 bases and J 4 bases, leaving 18 bases between the germline ends. There are 15 residues in the CDR3. Germline V gene data show CDR1 as SGHDT and CDR2 as YYEEEE. DNA of the CDR3: TGTGCCAGCAGCCCAAGCGGGCAGGGATCTTACGAGCAGTACTTC. It codes for CASSPSGQGSYEQYF. The full variable domain, with the rest looked up from reference TRBV5-6 and TRBJ2-7, is DAGVTQSPTHLIKTRGQQVTLRCSPKSGHDTVSWYQQALGQGPQFIFQYYEEEERQRGNFPDRFSGHQFPNYSSELNVNALLLGDSALYLCASSPSGQGSYEQYFGPGTRLTVT.

The chain has TRBV25-1 and TRBJ1-2, with D perhaps TRBD1 (5 bases). CDR1 and CDR2 (germline): MGHDK, SYGVNS. This CDR3 has 13 amino acids. V lost 4 bases and J 6 bases, leaving 12 bases between the germline ends. Here the CDR3 DNA reads TGTGCCAGCAGTGGGATGACAGTCGATGGCTACACCTTC. This gives the protein CASSGMTVDGYTF.

This clone was observed a single time. J is TRBJ2-3 and V is TRBV5-1; D not certain. Trimming took 1 base from V and 4 from J, leaving 19 bases between them. Germline-derived CDR1 and CDR2 are SGHRS and YFSETQ. The CDR3 covers 17 residues. CDR3 nucleotide sequence: TGCGCCAGCAGCTTGCTTCGGGCATCACGAAGAGCAGATACGCAGTATTTT. Protein: CASSLLRASRRADTQYF.

The J gene is TRBJ1-1, the V gene TRBV14; D gene ambiguous. The V and J ends lost 7 bases and 10 bases respectively, with 16 bases between them. The germline CDR1 and CDR2 sequences are SGHDN and FVKESK. CDR3 length: 12 amino acids. CDR3 nucleotide sequence: TGTGCCAGCACCCCAGTTACGTCGGCAGCTTTCTTT. Translation: CASTPVTSAAFF.

The chain couples TRBV4-3 to TRBJ2-2, with D possibly matching TRBD2 (6 bases). V lost 1 base, J lost 6 bases, and 9 bases lay in between. Germline CDR1 LGHNA, CDR2 YSLEER. This CDR3 has 14 amino acids. CDR3 sequence reads: CASSQGLVPGELFF. For the CDR3, the DNA is TGCGCCAGCAGCCAAGGACTAGTGCCCGGGGAGCTGTTTTTT.

This chain joins TRBV5-8 and TRBJ2-5; 8 bases are shared with TRBD2. The CDR3 has 16 residues. Germline assignment: CDR1 SGHTS and CDR2 YDEGEE. With 0 bases clipped from V and 2 bases from J, the junction kept 6 bases outside the gene matches. The CDR3 nucleotides are TGTGCCAGCAGCTTGGGGTATAGCGGGGTTCAAGAGACCCAGTACTTC. It is translated as CASSLGYSGVQETQYF.

The rearrangement joins TRBV5-1 to TRBJ1-1, with D tentatively TRBD1 (5 bases). Trimming left V 0 bases short and J 3 bases short, with 9 bases between. The CDR3 sequence is 14 residues long. Looked up from germline, CDR1 is SGHRS and CDR2 is YFSETQ. CDR3 region: CASSLESGDTEAFF. CDR3 DNA: TGCGCCAGCAGCTTGGAATCGGGGGACACTGAAGCTTTCTTT. The full variable domain, with the rest looked up from reference TRBV5-1 and TRBJ1-1, is KAGVTQTPRYLIKTRGQQVTLSCSPISGHRSVSWYQQTPGQGLQFLFEYFSETQRNKGNFPGRFSGRQFSNSRSEMNVSTLELGDSALYLCASSLESGDTEAFFGQGTRLTVV.

This clone appeared a single time. CDR3 protein: CASSLGAGYQETQYF. The CDR3 nucleotides are TGTGCCAGCAGCTTAGGAGCGGGTTACCAAGAGACCCAGTACTTC. The chain employs TRBV7-2 and TRBJ2-5; weak D call: TRBD2 (6 bases). The CDR3 runs to 15 residues. Germline V gives CDR1 SGHTA, CDR2 FQGNSA. V lost 1 base to trimming and J lost 0 bases, with 9 bases between them.

The rearrangement joins TRBV29-1 to TRBJ1-1; 8 nucleotides agree with TRBD1. V was clipped by 6 bases and J by 0 bases; unmatched bases: 3. The CDR3 loop spans 13 amino acids. The germline gives CDR1 SQVTM, CDR2 ANQGSEA. For the CDR3, the DNA is TGCAGCGTGTACAGGGGGATGAACACTGAAGCTTTCTTT. It specifies CSVYRGMNTEAFF.

The chain employs TRBV29-1 and TRBJ2-1, with D perhaps assigned TRBD1 or TRBD2 (6 bases each). The germline V gene encodes CDR1 SQVTM and CDR2 ANQGSEA. The V and J ends lost 4 bases and 10 bases respectively, with 23 bases between them. CDR3 length: 15 residues. The CDR3: CSVVNDFRGDVEQFF. The CDR3, as DNA: TGCAGCGTTGTGAACGATTTTAGGGGGGACGTCGAGCAGTTCTTC.

Only one count was recorded for this clone. The V and J genes are TRBV6-5 and TRBJ2-7; no clear D gene. Germline CDR1 reads MNHEY; CDR2 reads SVGAGI. V was pared by 0 bases and J by 1 base, with 13 bases between. The CDR3 covers 16 residues. The CDR3 nucleotides are TGTGCCAGCAGTTACTCGCCAGGTACCCTATCCTACGAGCAGTACTTC. Its translation: CASSYSPGTLSYEQYF.

CDR3 DNA sequence: TGTGCCAGCAGTCCAAAAATAGCGAGCACAGATACGCAGTATTTT. Translated: CASSPKIASTDTQYF. V usage is TRBV11-2 and J usage is TRBJ2-3, with a weak D call TRBD2 (5 bases). V was cut by 6 bases and J by 0 bases, with 13 bases left in between. Per the germline V gene, CDR1 is SGHAT and CDR2 is FQNNGV. This CDR3 contains 15 residues.

The chain is built from TRBV29-1 and TRBJ1-4; maybe TRBD1 (5 bases). Trimming left V 5 bases short and J 4 bases short, with 11 bases between. The germline gives CDR1 SQVTM, CDR2 ANQGSEA. The CDR3 loop spans 13 amino acids. CDR3 protein: CSVPAGINEKLFF. The CDR3 region has the DNA TGCAGCGTTCCGGCAGGGATTAATGAAAAACTGTTTTTT.

The chain uses TRBV20-1 and TRBJ2-5; D is uncertain. Germline CDR1 is DFQATT and CDR2 is SNEGSKA (reference sequence). The CDR3 extends over 11 amino acids. Trimming took 2 bases from V and 7 from J, leaving 8 bases between them. CDR3 residues: CSARSRWTQYF. The CDR3 coding sequence is TGCAGTGCTAGAAGTCGGTGGACCCAGTACTTC.